Listed below are T cell receptor beta chains from one sample, sequenced in a study of T cell responses to AZD1222 COVID-19 vaccine. Clones were sequenced by immunoSEQ multiplex PCR, and TCRdb holds only the in-frame ones, with some missing. The sample lists about 170,000 clones; 87% were seen once. The sequences come from peripheral blood, collected 28 days after the second AZD1222 dose. Every receptor here comes from an adult who received the AZD1222 COVID-19 vaccine. The CDR3 runs from the conserved cysteine through the conserved F or W. D genes are given only for firm matches. Clone size is stated in some rows and not others, as once, few, many or a class when expanded.

j_call: TRBJ1-1
clone_size: -
cdr3_length: 15
d_call: -
v_call: TRBV14
cdr3_aa: CASSQDEGMNTEAFF
cdr3_nt: TGTGCCAGCAGCCAAGATGAGGGTATGAACACTGAAGCTTTCTTT

j_call: TRBJ2-7
clone_size: -
cdr3_length: 14
d_call: TRBD1
v_call: TRBV5-1
cdr3_aa: CASSPGQGTVEQYF
cdr3_nt: TGCGCCAGCAGCCCGGGACAGGGAACGGTCGAGCAGTACTTC

j_call: TRBJ2-7
clone_size: few
cdr3_length: 18
d_call: TRBD2
v_call: TRBV13
cdr3_aa: CASSLLTGLAETTYEQYF
cdr3_nt: TGTGCCAGCAGTTTGCTAACTGGACTAGCGGAAACAACCTACGAGCAGTACTTC

j_call: TRBJ1-2
clone_size: -
cdr3_length: 12
d_call: -
v_call: TRBV7-9
cdr3_aa: CASSLVMEGYTF
cdr3_nt: TGTGCCAGCAGCTTAGTAATGGAGGGCTACACCTTC

j_call: TRBJ1-5
clone_size: -
cdr3_length: 14
d_call: TRBD1
v_call: TRBV9
cdr3_aa: CASSWTGSFQPQHF
cdr3_nt: TGTGCCAGCAGCTGGACAGGGTCATTTCAGCCCCAGCATTTT

j_call: TRBJ2-3
clone_size: -
cdr3_length: 15
d_call: TRBD2
v_call: TRBV5-5
cdr3_aa: CASSLGLAGGDTQYF
cdr3_nt: TGTGCCAGCAGCTTGGGACTAGCGGGGGGAGATACGCAGTATTTT

j_call: TRBJ1-2
clone_size: -
cdr3_length: 14
d_call: -
v_call: TRBV15
cdr3_aa: CATSRDQGSYGYTF
cdr3_nt: TGTGCCACCAGCAGAGATCAGGGTTCCTATGGCTACACCTTC

j_call: TRBJ1-6
clone_size: -
cdr3_length: 16
d_call: TRBD1
v_call: TRBV29-1
cdr3_aa: CSLRDRGPYNNSPLHF
cdr3_nt: TGCAGCCTGAGGGACAGAGGGCCCTATAATAATTCACCCCTCCACTTT

j_call: TRBJ1-2
clone_size: -
cdr3_length: 12
d_call: -
v_call: TRBV4-3
cdr3_aa: CASSQDARGYTF
cdr3_nt: TGCGCCAGCAGCCAAGATGCCCGGGGCTACACCTTC

j_call: TRBJ1-1
clone_size: -
cdr3_length: 15
d_call: TRBD1
v_call: TRBV29-1
cdr3_aa: CSGWGAGGSNTEAFF
cdr3_nt: TGCAGCGGCTGGGGGGCAGGGGGTTCGAACACTGAAGCTTTCTTT

j_call: TRBJ1-4
clone_size: -
cdr3_length: 11
d_call: -
v_call: TRBV2
cdr3_aa: CARGMSEKLFF
cdr3_nt: TGTGCCAGAGGGATGTCAGAAAAACTGTTTTTT

j_call: TRBJ1-4
clone_size: once
cdr3_length: 14
d_call: -
v_call: TRBV5-1
cdr3_aa: CASSFGWGKEKLFF
cdr3_nt: TGCGCCAGCAGCTTTGGGTGGGGGAAAGAAAAACTGTTTTTT

j_call: TRBJ2-7
clone_size: once
cdr3_length: 13
d_call: -
v_call: TRBV7-9
cdr3_aa: CASTYYRGYEQYF
cdr3_nt: TGTGCCAGCACCTACTACCGGGGGTACGAGCAGTACTTC

j_call: TRBJ1-5
clone_size: -
cdr3_length: 13
d_call: -
v_call: TRBV7-2
cdr3_aa: CASSPTKGQPQHF
cdr3_nt: TGTGCCAGCAGCCCGACGAAAGGGCAGCCCCAGCATTTT

j_call: TRBJ1-1
clone_size: -
cdr3_length: 13
d_call: -
v_call: TRBV7-9
cdr3_aa: CASSFRWVTEAFF
cdr3_nt: TGTGCCAGCAGCTTTCGGTGGGTCACTGAAGCTTTCTTT

j_call: TRBJ1-3
clone_size: -
cdr3_length: 13
d_call: -
v_call: TRBV11-2
cdr3_aa: CASSPGPANTIYF
cdr3_nt: TGTGCCAGCAGCCCCGGACCCGCAAACACCATTTATTTT

j_call: TRBJ1-2
clone_size: -
cdr3_length: 11
d_call: -
v_call: TRBV29-1
cdr3_aa: CSAPEGGKSTF
cdr3_nt: TGCAGCGCTCCCGAAGGGGGGAAGTCCACCTTC

j_call: TRBJ2-1
clone_size: once
cdr3_length: 13
d_call: -
v_call: TRBV4-1
cdr3_aa: CASSQDQHNEQFF
cdr3_nt: TGCGCCAGCAGCCAAGATCAGCACAATGAGCAGTTCTTC

j_call: TRBJ1-1
clone_size: -
cdr3_length: 16
d_call: -
v_call: TRBV7-6
cdr3_aa: CASSSAGARTNTEAFF
cdr3_nt: TGTGCCAGCAGCTCCGCCGGGGCCAGGACAAACACTGAAGCTTTCTTT

j_call: TRBJ1-1
clone_size: -
cdr3_length: 13
d_call: -
v_call: TRBV7-9
cdr3_aa: CASTQGLNTEAFF
cdr3_nt: TGTGCCAGCACCCAGGGACTGAACACTGAAGCTTTCTTT

j_call: TRBJ2-7
clone_size: -
cdr3_length: 15
d_call: TRBD2
v_call: TRBV5-6
cdr3_aa: CASSRGVWHNYEQYF
cdr3_nt: TGTGCCAGCAGCCGGGGGGTTTGGCATAACTACGAGCAGTACTTC

j_call: TRBJ2-7
clone_size: few
cdr3_length: 13
d_call: -
v_call: TRBV2
cdr3_aa: CASSREDTFEQYF
cdr3_nt: TGTGCCAGCAGTCGCGAGGATACGTTCGAGCAGTACTTC

j_call: TRBJ1-3
clone_size: -
cdr3_length: 16
d_call: TRBD1
v_call: TRBV7-2
cdr3_aa: CASGRGQPYSGNTIYF
cdr3_nt: TGTGCCAGCGGAAGGGGACAGCCCTATTCTGGAAACACCATATATTTT

j_call: TRBJ1-6
clone_size: -
cdr3_length: 15
d_call: -
v_call: TRBV4-1
cdr3_aa: CASSQGRANNSPLHF
cdr3_nt: TGCGCCAGCAGCCAAGGCAGGGCGAATAATTCACCCCTCCACTTT

j_call: TRBJ2-2
clone_size: -
cdr3_length: 14
d_call: -
v_call: TRBV11-2
cdr3_aa: CASSLVGGTGELFF
cdr3_nt: TGTGCCAGCAGCTTAGTGGGTGGGACCGGGGAGCTGTTTTTT

j_call: TRBJ2-3
clone_size: -
cdr3_length: 13
d_call: -
v_call: TRBV4-3
cdr3_aa: CASSQELIDTQYF
cdr3_nt: TGCGCCAGCAGCCAAGAACTGATAGATACGCAGTATTTT

j_call: TRBJ1-3
clone_size: -
cdr3_length: 13
d_call: -
v_call: TRBV5-4
cdr3_aa: CASSLTQGHTIYF
cdr3_nt: TGTGCCAGCAGCTTAACCCAGGGGCACACCATATATTTT

j_call: TRBJ2-5
clone_size: -
cdr3_length: 14
d_call: -
v_call: TRBV7-6
cdr3_aa: CASSFGLIQETQYF
cdr3_nt: TGTGCCAGCAGCTTCGGACTAATCCAAGAGACCCAGTACTTC

j_call: TRBJ1-6
clone_size: few
cdr3_length: 13
d_call: TRBD1
v_call: TRBV10-1
cdr3_aa: CASSETDRGPLHF
cdr3_nt: TGCGCCAGCAGTGAGACGGACAGGGGACCCCTCCACTTT

j_call: TRBJ1-2
clone_size: -
cdr3_length: 11
d_call: -
v_call: TRBV25-1
cdr3_aa: CASREDYGYTF
cdr3_nt: TGTGCCAGCAGGGAGGATTATGGCTACACCTTC

j_call: TRBJ1-4
clone_size: -
cdr3_length: 12
d_call: -
v_call: TRBV6-5
cdr3_aa: CASSTGYEKLFF
cdr3_nt: TGTGCCAGCAGTACAGGGTATGAAAAACTGTTTTTT

j_call: TRBJ2-1
clone_size: -
cdr3_length: 14
d_call: TRBD1
v_call: TRBV29-1
cdr3_aa: CSVVGQVLLGEQFF
cdr3_nt: TGCAGCGTAGTCGGACAGGTCCTGTTGGGTGAGCAGTTCTTC

j_call: TRBJ1-2
clone_size: -
cdr3_length: 14
d_call: TRBD1
v_call: TRBV6-5
cdr3_aa: CASTDRVNNYGYTF
cdr3_nt: TGTGCCAGTACTGACAGGGTGAACAACTATGGCTACACCTTC

j_call: TRBJ2-2
clone_size: -
cdr3_length: 13
d_call: -
v_call: TRBV10-3
cdr3_aa: CAIRGGGEGELFF
cdr3_nt: TGTGCCATCAGGGGAGGGGGCGAGGGGGAGCTGTTTTTT

j_call: TRBJ1-5
clone_size: few
cdr3_length: 12
d_call: -
v_call: TRBV19
cdr3_aa: CATSDGYQPQHF
cdr3_nt: TGTGCCACCTCGGACGGATATCAGCCCCAGCATTTT

j_call: TRBJ1-2
clone_size: -
cdr3_length: 13
d_call: -
v_call: TRBV4-1
cdr3_aa: CASSQEGRYGYTF
cdr3_nt: TGCGCCAGCAGCCAAGAAGGACGATATGGCTACACCTTC

j_call: TRBJ1-5
clone_size: -
cdr3_length: 17
d_call: TRBD1
v_call: TRBV5-6
cdr3_aa: CASSLGVRGPLDQPQHF
cdr3_nt: TGTGCCAGCAGCTTGGGGGTCAGGGGGCCTCTCGATCAGCCCCAGCATTTT

j_call: TRBJ1-2
clone_size: few
cdr3_length: 13
d_call: -
v_call: TRBV6-4
cdr3_aa: CASSAGPENGYTF
cdr3_nt: TGTGCCAGCAGCGCCGGGCCTGAGAATGGCTACACCTTC

j_call: TRBJ1-2
clone_size: -
cdr3_length: 15
d_call: -
v_call: TRBV7-2
cdr3_aa: CASSLAQGNYYGYTF
cdr3_nt: TGTGCCAGCAGCTTAGCCCAGGGAAACTACTATGGCTACACCTTC

j_call: TRBJ2-1
clone_size: -
cdr3_length: 14
d_call: -
v_call: TRBV2
cdr3_aa: CASTDWLPGDEQFF
cdr3_nt: TGTGCCAGCACCGACTGGTTGCCGGGAGATGAGCAGTTCTTC

j_call: TRBJ1-2
clone_size: few
cdr3_length: 12
d_call: -
v_call: TRBV6-1
cdr3_aa: CASSERGDGYTF
cdr3_nt: TGTGCCAGCAGTGAAAGGGGAGATGGCTACACCTTC

j_call: TRBJ1-5
clone_size: -
cdr3_length: 13
d_call: -
v_call: TRBV7-6
cdr3_aa: CASSPDNNQPQHF
cdr3_nt: TGTGCCAGCAGCCCCGACAACAATCAGCCCCAGCATTTT

j_call: TRBJ2-3
clone_size: -
cdr3_length: 14
d_call: -
v_call: TRBV19
cdr3_aa: CAGRGLGYTDTQYF
cdr3_nt: TGTGCCGGCCGGGGGCTGGGGTACACAGATACGCAGTATTTT

j_call: TRBJ2-7
clone_size: once
cdr3_length: 17
d_call: -
v_call: TRBV18
cdr3_aa: CASSRRQSGARAYEQYF
cdr3_nt: TGTGCCAGCTCACGGCGTCAATCGGGGGCCCGCGCGTACGAGCAGTACTTC

j_call: TRBJ1-2
clone_size: -
cdr3_length: 14
d_call: -
v_call: TRBV6-6
cdr3_aa: CASSSVQGNYGYTF
cdr3_nt: TGTGCCAGCAGTTCCGTACAGGGAAACTATGGCTACACCTTC

j_call: TRBJ2-3
clone_size: -
cdr3_length: 16
d_call: TRBD1
v_call: TRBV19
cdr3_aa: CASSWGQGKGTDTQYF
cdr3_nt: TGTGCCAGTAGTTGGGGACAGGGGAAGGGCACAGATACGCAGTATTTT

j_call: TRBJ2-3
clone_size: -
cdr3_length: 15
d_call: TRBD2
v_call: TRBV14
cdr3_aa: CASSHLTSGGDTQYF
cdr3_nt: TGTGCCAGCAGCCACCTGACTAGCGGGGGCGATACGCAGTATTTT

j_call: TRBJ2-1
clone_size: -
cdr3_length: 14
d_call: -
v_call: TRBV15
cdr3_aa: CATSSLIGTYEQFF
cdr3_nt: TGTGCCACCAGCAGCCTAATCGGGACCTATGAGCAGTTCTTC

j_call: TRBJ2-7
clone_size: once
cdr3_length: 11
d_call: -
v_call: TRBV30
cdr3_aa: CASGVAYEQYF
cdr3_nt: TGTGCTTCGGGGGTCGCCTACGAGCAGTACTTC

j_call: TRBJ1-2
clone_size: -
cdr3_length: 13
d_call: -
v_call: TRBV7-9
cdr3_aa: CASSLVGTYGYTF
cdr3_nt: TGTGCCAGCAGCTTAGTAGGGACCTATGGCTACACCTTC

j_call: TRBJ2-7
clone_size: -
cdr3_length: 14
d_call: -
v_call: TRBV18
cdr3_aa: CASSPPGRGYEQYF
cdr3_nt: TGTGCCAGCTCACCGCCGGGACGGGGCTACGAGCAGTACTTC